The next 30 T cell receptor beta chains were all read from a single sample in a study of OX40 agonist ivuxolimab in advanced cancers. Using immunoSEQ multiplex PCR, the repertoire was profiled, and TCRdb retains in-frame clones only, with some absent. The table shows over 65,000 clones, with approximately 90% occurring only once. The sample here was CD4+ or CD8+ T cells sorted from blood, taken in a trial of the OX40 agonist ivuxolimab. The receptor source for this set is an adult with an advanced solid tumor such as melanoma, head and neck, liver or kidney cancer.

This rearrangement joins TRBV4-3 to TRBJ2-7; 11 bases match TRBD1. Trimming took 4 bases from V and 2 from J; bases not matched to a gene: 4. From germline, CDR1 is LGHNA and CDR2 YSLEER. The CDR3 is 15 amino acids. The CDR3 coding sequence is TGCGCCAGCAGCCCCTGGACAGGGGGCCCCTACGAGCAGTACTTC. It encodes CASSPWTGGPYEQYF.

The V gene is TRBV7-9, the J gene TRBJ2-7; possible D gene TRBD1, 5 bases. The CDR3 sequence is 13 residues long. Germline V gene data show CDR1 as SEHNR and CDR2 as FQNEAQ (reference sequence). V was trimmed by 2 bases and J by 3 bases, leaving 8 bases between them. The CDR3 loop is CASSLSGNYEQYF. The CDR3 DNA reads as TGTGCCAGCAGCTTATCAGGGAACTACGAGCAGTACTTC.

Concerning this clone: The sample carries other DNA sequences with the same CDR3. The chain joins TRBV30 to TRBJ1-4; D not certain. The CDR3 spans 15 residues. Germline V gene sequence: CDR1 GTSNPN, CDR2 SVGIG (reference sequence). The V and J ends lost 2 bases and 3 bases respectively, with 13 bases between them. The DNA of the CDR3 is TGTGCCTGGAGTTATGGATTGTGGGCTAATGAAAAACTGTTTTTT. Translating it yields CAWSYGLWANEKLFF.

This chain joins TRBV7-9 and TRBJ1-6; no firm D call. The CDR3 consists of 16 residues. The germline V gene encodes CDR1 SEHNR and CDR2 FQNEAQ (reference sequence). V lost 1 base, J lost 7 bases, and 14 bases lay in between. CDR3 coding DNA: TGTGCCAGCAGCTTAGGAGCCGCTGCCAGGAATTCACCCCTCCACTTT. The encoded protein is CASSLGAAARNSPLHF.

The chain is built from TRBV10-3 and TRBJ1-4, with 8 bases that match TRBD1. Looked up from germline, CDR1 is ENHRY and CDR2 is SYGVKD. Unmatched junction bases numbered 14, after V lost 2 bases and J lost 3 bases. The CDR3 has 19 residues. The CDR3 sequence: CAISEIMGQGAEANEKLFF. CDR3 coding DNA: TGTGCCATCAGTGAGATAATGGGCCAGGGGGCAGAGGCTAATGAAAAACTGTTTTTT.

The V and J genes are TRBV15 and TRBJ2-1; 7 bases match TRBD2. CDR1 is LNHNV and CDR2 is YYDKDF in the germline V gene (reference sequence). V dropped 7 bases and J dropped 9; count of bases not matched to a gene: 15. The length of the CDR3 is 15 residues. DNA of the CDR3: TGTGCCACCAAGACAGAGCGGGGAGGGCGGGGTGAGCAGTTCTTC. It codes for CATKTERGGRGEQFF.

J is TRBJ1-1 and V is TRBV7-7, with no clear D. In germline, CDR1 is SSHAT, CDR2 FNYEAQ (reference sequence). Trimming stripped 2 bases from V and 1 base from J, with 5 bases between. This CDR3 has 13 amino acids. In DNA form, the CDR3 reads TGTGCCAGCAGCTTAACAGCGAACACTGAAGCTTTCTTT. Translating it yields CASSLTANTEAFF.

V and J are TRBV7-9 and TRBJ2-1, with a weak D call TRBD2 (5 bases). The CDR3 is 14 residues long. Germline CDR1 and CDR2: SEHNR and FQNEAQ (reference sequence). V lost 3 bases, J lost 10 bases, and 16 bases lay in between. The CDR3 spells CASSFLREIQEQFF. CDR3 bases: TGTGCCAGCAGCTTTCTTAGGGAGATTCAGGAGCAGTTCTTC.

J is TRBJ2-7 and V is TRBV27; D is uncertain. V was pared by 5 bases and J by 0 bases, with 8 bases between. The germline V gene has CDR1 MNHEY and CDR2 SMNVEV (reference sequence). The CDR3 has 13 residues. The CDR3, as DNA: TGTGCCAGCAGTCCCTATAGCTCCTACGAGCAGTACTTC. It specifies CASSPYSSYEQYF.

V and J are TRBV7-2 and TRBJ2-3; tentative D call: TRBD2 (6 bases). The CDR3 totals 18 residues. Deletions cut 1 base from V and 2 bases from J, with 19 bases between. The germline V gene has CDR1 SGHTA and CDR2 FQGNSA. The CDR3 DNA sequence: TGTGCCAGCAGCTTAGTGGCCCCGGCGCGGGGCCTCACAGATACGCAGTATTTT. As protein: CASSLVAPARGLTDTQYF.

CDR3 sequence: CSVMDGYTF. For the CDR3, the DNA is TGCAGCGTAATGGATGGCTACACCTTC. The chain uses TRBV29-1 and TRBJ1-2; D is unresolved. The CDR3 runs to 9 residues. The V gene's germline CDR1 is SQVTM and CDR2 ANQGSEA. Trimming left V 6 bases short and J 6 bases short, with 5 bases between.

The chain employs TRBV10-2 and TRBJ1-1; possible D gene TRBD1, 5 bases. The CDR3 loop spans 13 amino acids. From germline, CDR1 is WSHSY and CDR2 SAAADI. The V and J ends lost 2 bases and 11 bases respectively, with 15 bases between them. In DNA form, the CDR3 reads TGCGCCAGCAGTGAGGGGGCCCGGGGGGAGGCTTTCTTT. It specifies CASSEGARGEAFF.

The V call is TRBV6-5, the J call TRBJ2-7; D is perhaps TRBD1 (5 bases). The V gene's germline CDR1 is MNHEY and CDR2 SVGAGI. This CDR3 is 13 amino acids long. Deletions cut 10 bases from V and 1 base from J, with 14 bases between. The CDR3: CATRVLGSYEQYF. CDR3 nucleotide sequence: TGTGCCACCAGGGTGTTGGGATCCTACGAGCAGTACTTC.

J is TRBJ1-5 and V is TRBV5-6, with D tentatively TRBD1 (5 bases). V shed 1 base and J shed 5 bases, with 10 bases lying between them. Germline loops: CDR1 SGHDT, CDR2 YYEEEE. The CDR3 loop spans 14 amino acids. The CDR3 DNA sequence: TGTGCCAGCAGCTTGCTAGGGGAGTATCAGCCCCAGCATTTT. Its translation: CASSLLGEYQPQHF.

This chain connects TRBV5-6 to TRBJ1-1; no clear D. Between the trimmed V and J ends, which lost 0 bases and 3 bases, there was a span of 12 bases. CDR3 length: 15 residues. Germline-derived CDR1 and CDR2 are SGHDT and YYEEEE. The CDR3 region has the DNA TGTGCCAGCAGCTTGGGGGGAATGTCAGACACTGAAGCTTTCTTT. Translated, it gives CASSLGGMSDTEAFF.

The V and J genes are TRBV27 and TRBJ1-1; D is perhaps TRBD1 (6 bases). Germline V CDR1 and CDR2: MNHEY, SMNVEV (reference sequence). The CDR3 contains 15 residues. Trimming stripped 2 bases from V and 2 bases from J, with 12 bases between. The CDR3 protein is CASSLGQGINTEAFF. The CDR3 nucleotides are TGTGCCAGCAGTTTAGGGCAGGGGATCAACACTGAAGCTTTCTTT.

The gene calls are TRBV6-5 and TRBJ1-5; no firm D call. Deletions cut 4 bases from V and 0 bases from J, with 10 bases between. CDR3 size: 15 residues. Germline V CDR1 and CDR2: MNHEY, SVGAGI. For the CDR3, the DNA is TGTGCCAGCAGTTCCGACGCTTATAGCAATCAGCCCCAGCATTTT. Translated, it gives CASSSDAYSNQPQHF.

The chain recombines TRBV4-1 with TRBJ1-2; D not resolved. Trimming cost V 4 bases and J 4 bases, with 13 bases left between them. The CDR3 runs 14 residues. Germline lookup yields CDR1 MGHRA and CDR2 YSYEKL. The CDR3 loop is CASSPPELLYGYTF. The CDR3 DNA reads as TGCGCCAGCAGCCCGCCTGAGCTCCTCTATGGCTACACCTTC.

This clone occurred once. The V gene is TRBV10-3, the J gene TRBJ2-3; 9 nucleotides line up with TRBD2. V trimming: 0 bases; J trimming: 0 bases; junction bases outside the gene matches: 7. Germline V gives CDR1 ENHRY, CDR2 SYGVKD. The CDR3 has 18 amino acids. CDR3 sequence reads: CAISESGLAGTSTDTQYF. The CDR3 nucleotides read TGTGCCATCAGTGAGTCAGGGCTAGCGGGAACTAGCACAGATACGCAGTATTTT.

V usage is TRBV7-9 and J usage is TRBJ2-5, with 10 bases lining up with TRBD2. Germline loops: CDR1 SEHNR, CDR2 FQNEAQ (reference sequence). The CDR3 totals 16 residues. The J segment lost 1 base and the V segment lost 2 bases, leaving 4 bases of the junction unmatched. The CDR3 DNA is TGTGCCAGCAGCTTATTTAGCGGGGGGTCCCAAGAGACCCAGTACTTC. This encodes CASSLFSGGSQETQYF.

For the CDR3, the DNA is TGTGCCATCAGTGATGGCCGGACGGATACGCAGTATTTT. Translated, it gives CAISDGRTDTQYF. The chain has TRBV10-3 and TRBJ2-3; D not resolved. The ends were cut back, 3 bases at V and 6 bases at J, with 10 bases in the middle. The CDR3 loop spans 13 amino acids. Germline CDR1 is ENHRY and CDR2 is SYGVKD.

J is TRBJ2-2 and V is TRBV6-5; D is perhaps TRBD2 (7 bases). This CDR3 contains 16 residues. Germline values: CDR1 MNHEY, CDR2 SVGAGI. V was pared by 4 bases and J by 5 bases, with 17 bases between. The CDR3 DNA sequence: TGTGCCAGCAGTTCAGGTCTGGGGGGGCAAACCGGGGAGCTGTTTTTT. It translates to CASSSGLGGQTGELFF.

V and J are TRBV9 and TRBJ1-4; 9 positions match TRBD1. The CDR3 totals 14 residues. The V segment lost 4 bases and the J segment 7 bases; nucleotides outside the gene matches: 5. Germline assignment: CDR1 SGDLS and CDR2 YYNGEE. The CDR3 DNA is TGTGCCAGCAGCCCGGGACAGGGCTTTGAAAAACTGTTTTTT. Translated, it gives CASSPGQGFEKLFF.

This chain's CDR3 is CAISDQGASGELFF. The CDR3 DNA reads TGTGCCATCAGTGATCAGGGGGCGTCCGGGGAGCTGTTTTTT. The genes are TRBV10-3 and TRBJ2-2; 8 nucleotides agree with TRBD1. There are 14 residues in the CDR3. CDR1 and CDR2 from the germline V gene are ENHRY and SYGVKD. V was pared by 3 bases and J by 6 bases, with 3 bases of the junction left unmatched.

This clone occurred a few times. This rearrangement joins TRBV6-4 to TRBJ2-3, with D perhaps TRBD2 (5 bases). The CDR3 covers 14 residues. Germline V CDR1 and CDR2: MRHNA, SNTAGT. Trimming pared 7 bases from V and 0 bases from J, leaving 11 bases between. The DNA for the CDR3 is TGTGCCAGCACCCCCGAGGGCAGCACAGATACGCAGTATTTT. This sequence encodes CASTPEGSTDTQYF.

The gene calls are TRBV19 and TRBJ1-1; tentative D call: TRBD1 (5 bases). V lost 1 base, J lost 0 bases, and 15 bases lay in between. CDR1 and CDR2 (germline): LNHDA, SQIVND (reference sequence). The CDR3 totals 17 residues. CDR3 nucleotide sequence: TGTGCCAGTAGTATAGCGGAGGAGGGGTTATTGAACACTGAAGCTTTCTTT. It translates to CASSIAEEGLLNTEAFF.

The chain has TRBV11-2 and TRBJ1-4; D ambiguous. The V gene lost 4 bases and the J gene lost 5 bases, with 5 bases spanning the gap. CDR3 length: 12 residues. Germline CDR1 reads SGHAT; CDR2 reads FQNNGV. DNA of the CDR3: TGTGCCAGCAGCTATGAAAATGAAAAACTGTTTTTT. This translates into CASSYENEKLFF.

The chain carries TRBV7-2 and TRBJ2-5, with D tentatively TRBD1 or TRBD2 (5 bases each). The V gene lost 4 bases and the J gene lost 11 bases, with 14 bases spanning the gap. In germline, CDR1 is SGHTA, CDR2 FQGNSA. The CDR3 runs to 12 residues. Here the CDR3 reads CASSSNGGEQYF. In DNA, the CDR3 is TGTGCCAGCAGCTCTAATGGGGGAGAGCAGTACTTC. Full variable domain (outside the CDR3, taken from reference TRBV7-2 and TRBJ2-5): GAGVSQSPSNKVTEKGKDVELRCDPISGHTALYWYRQSLGQGLEFLIYFQGNSAPDKSGLPSDRFSAERTGGSVSTLTIQRTQQEDSAVYLCASSSNGGEQYFGPGTRLLVL.

The V and J genes are TRBV27 and TRBJ2-5, with D possibly TRBD2 on 6 matching bases. This CDR3 is built from 14 residues. With 1 base removed from V and 5 bases from J, the gap between germline ends came to 11 bases. CDR1 and CDR2 (germline): MNHEY, SMNVEV (reference sequence). CDR3 DNA sequence: TGTGCCAGCAGTTTATTGGGAGCGGGCGAGACCCAGTACTTC. Amino acid sequence: CASSLLGAGETQYF.

The CDR3, as DNA: TGTGCCAGCAGCTTACTAGGGGACACCCGCCCTTACGAGCAGTACTTC. It yields the protein CASSLLGDTRPYEQYF. The rearrangement uses TRBV13 and TRBJ2-7; the D gene is possibly TRBD1 (6 bases). Looked up from germline, CDR1 is PRHDT and CDR2 is FYEKMQ (reference sequence). The CDR3 is made up of 16 amino acids. V lost 2 bases and J lost 4, with 18 bases in between.